Given below is one TCR beta chain in context. What antigen it recognizes has not been identified. Base qualities are not recorded, but no much larger clone differs from it by a single base. The data belong to a study of cytomegalovirus exposure and HLA in healthy donors (dated by TCRdb to about 2017). In the study overall: An earlier analysis of approximately 640 of the donors reported about 250 Gb of sequence data and 100 million to 140 million unique TCR beta sequences from 190 million or so T cells. Class I and class II HLA loci were covered by the typing at four-digit resolution. The study aimed to test whether cataloging public T cell receptors could reveal signatures of past pathogen exposure. Four to six DR-DQ haplotypes were handled as single units for association and clustering, since linkage in the cohort was strong. On average, approximately 250,000 unique TCR beta nucleotide sequences were sequenced per donor among fewer than 500 genotyped donors of the cohort, with roughly 18% of those sequences being non-productive. In an earlier analysis of roughly 600 of the donors, high-throughput TCR beta sequencing was used to judge whether each TCR beta V gene segment behaved as functional or pseudogenic. The study combined high-throughput TCR immunosequencing, statistical association of individual TCRs with disease status, and machine learning to predict cytomegalovirus infection status. Typing coverage varied by locus: 629-630 donors for A, B, C, DRB1 and DQB1; some 520 for DQA1; about 600 for DPA1; some 470 for DPB1. Among the 398 genotyped donors, roughly 80% belonged to the genetic ancestry cluster associated with self-reported Caucasian donors. Rather than drawing on any new phenotypic data, the later analysis identified candidate immune exposures from TCR beta sequences and the way those sequences occurred across donors. A separate validation cohort of over a hundred different subjects was used in addition to the approximately 700-subject first cohort. Donor age, sex, ethnicity and CMV serostatus were compiled alongside the repertoire data. A later analysis re-analyzed previously published TCR beta repertoires from approximately 670 donors and added high-resolution HLA genotyping to study TCR occurrence patterns. All discovery cohort repertoires had been generated on a single sequencing platform. About 300 gigabases of sequencing data and 70 million to 85 million unique TCR sequences were included in an early release covering 550 to 650 HLA-typed donors. Using immunosequencing, the study profiled T cell repertoires from 640 or so subjects and related those repertoires to cytomegalovirus serostatus. A later genetic analysis used genome-wide SNP genotypes for about 65% of the roughly 670 donors, treating that subset as a discovery cohort.

Its CDR3 holds 16 amino acids, cysteine through phenylalanine. CDR3 DNA is the only sequence kept; it has 48 bases, read in frame from the first base. Trimming takes 0 bases off V and 9 bases off J; junction bases not matched to a gene: 11. The germline V gene specifies KGHSH as CDR1 and LQKENI as CDR2. The cohort comprised some 730 healthy bone marrow donors. All cohort members were sampled while nominally healthy, although unrecorded immune exposures were likely present. The donor was CMV seropositive and belonged to the group of more than 250 seropositive cohort members. Each donor provided a peripheral blood sample, and peripheral blood mononuclear cells were used for TCR beta sequencing. The Qiagen DNeasy Blood Extraction Kit was used to extract genomic DNA from the blood cell samples. What the research found in general, with its limitations: In a later genetic analysis, fewer N-insertions in productive TCRs were reported among donors in an Asian-associated ancestry cluster than the roughly 700-donor mean. At a false discovery rate of 0.05, a later analysis linked 16,000 or so TCR beta sequences to specific HLA alleles. In a later analysis, most CMV-associated TCR beta chains were found to appear HLA-restricted, with HLA associations seemingly driven largely by CMV exposure. The authors suggested that the approach could potentially be extended to other disease states and immunological phenotypes. Because some donors lacked HLA typing at each locus, the association tests relied only on the typed subset. In an earlier analysis of fewer than 750 of the donors, most TCR beta V segments were observed in productive rearrangements about 90% or about 30% of the time, broadly matching IMGT annotations. The earlier analysis of 587 of the donors excluded 15 to 20 rarely observed V segments, including chromosome 9 orphons, because counts were too low. Linkage disequilibrium might explain the correlated functional status among segregating V segments, but an unknown experimental factor could not be ruled out. Assigning TCR associations to individual alleles was difficult when HLA alleles, especially DR and DQ, strongly co-occurred. In a later analysis, several top co-occurrence clusters were reported to appear linked to parvovirus B19, influenza, CMV and Epstein-Barr virus. Only TCR beta chains were sequenced in this cohort, and the absence of alpha or paired-chain data limited detectable features. A later analysis found that HLA-associated TCR beta chains were more clonally expanded and had lower generation probabilities than equally common non-associated chains. Presence/absence analyses assumed roughly uniform sequencing depth across donors, an assumption that may not hold. A cluster of highly shared sequence variants was judged likely to be a technical artifact of the sequencing pipeline. CMV serostatus was the only immune exposure information available for the cohort. Because the 87-base-pair reads could not distinguish some IMGT-functional V segments, including TRBV6-2 and TRBV6-3, those segments were excluded. V-gene and J-gene trimming of TCR beta chains was associated with a missense DCLRE1C variant in a later genetic analysis, and the association was replicated in an independent cohort. While some public TCRs were present in many individuals, most TCR sequences turned up only very rarely across donors. A further reported finding was that TCR beta sequences accurately predicted the HLA-A and HLA-B alleles for most subjects in the first cohort. A total of fewer than 200 TCR beta chains were listed by the study as associated with cytomegalovirus. The classifier was reported to diagnose cytomegalovirus status with high specificity and sensitivity in both the original cohort and the validation cohort. Three of the identified cytomegalovirus-associated TCR beta chains were confirmed in vitro to be specific for cytomegalovirus antigens. In a later analysis, the rate of TCR association differed among HLA loci, with DRB1 alleles having the most associated TCRs and HLA-C alleles having the fewest.

Preparation of the library involved the immunoSEQ multiplex PCR assay. The multiplex PCR relied on a mix of 60 forward primers for TCR Vbeta segments and 13 reverse primers for TCR Jbeta segments. The CDR3 region of rearranged TCR beta genes was amplified from genomic DNA by a multiplex PCR assay. On the Illumina HiSeq System, the amplified TCR beta libraries were sequenced as 87-base-pair reads. From the authors' description of their analysis: Across the 500 to 750 repertoires, a later analysis counted 78 million or so unique TCR beta chains, some 11 million of which were shared by at least two donors. A nearest-neighbor algorithm error-corrected the raw reads and collapsed the reads into unique sequences, merging closely related sequences to remove PCR and sequencing errors. CDR3 sequences were aligned to IMGT reference sequences to assign V, D and J gene segments. Each retained sequence needed at least a six-nucleotide match to both a V gene segment and a J gene segment. A rearrangement counted as productive if the CDR3 had no stop codons and remained in frame with V and J, and every other rearrangement counted as non-productive. CDR3 was defined by IMGT convention, running from the second conserved V-encoded cysteine to the conserved J-encoded phenylalanine. Sequences without an unambiguous match to a single V gene segment were excluded from the earlier analysis of a few hundred of the donors. An earlier analysis of a few hundred of the donors classified V segments as functional when productive rearrangements were above 56.7% and as segregating when the standard deviation between donors was above 5%. A statistical classification framework was built for diagnosing cytomegalovirus status from the catalog of TCR beta chain sequences. V and J gene assignment, in a later analysis, came from comparing TCR nucleotide sequences with IMGT/GENE-DB human TR gene sequences. Using the TCRdist pipeline, a later analysis assigned CDR3 sequences along with most-parsimonious VDJ recombination scenarios. In a later analysis, each TCR beta chain was defined by its CDR3 amino acid sequence together with its V-gene family, and reads without a unique V-gene family were excluded. In a later analysis, fewer than 600 highly shared, low-generation-probability nucleotide sequences were removed to address suspected cross-contamination and a sequencing artifact. A later analysis calculated a clonal expansion index for each public chain from normalized within-repertoire ranks of inferred template counts. In a later analysis, generation probabilities were computed with a VDJ recombination model fitted to out-of-frame rearrangements, and the resulting probabilities were checked against IGoR. Hypergeometric tests were used in a later analysis to score TCR-TCR, TCR-HLA and TCR-CMV co-occurrence, with a repertoire-size bias correction applied to the TCR pairs. In a later analysis, false discovery rates were estimated by permuting HLA or CMV assignments 20 times. In a later analysis, co-occurring TCRs were grouped using DBSCAN, with TCRdist sequence similarity added in when clustering inside HLA-allele-positive subsets. Repertoires with fewer than 30,000 or more than 120,000 public chains were left out of co-occurrence clustering, as were a handful of repertoires with anomalous nucleotide sharing. TCRdb mirrors the immuneACCESS table, restricted to in-frame sequences. Some clones are absent from its copies; in checked studies, under half trace to an unresolved V gene, and the reason for the others is unknown. The V and J calls and clone size are taken from that table; D and trimming were inferred from the DNA. The sample yields 130,000 to 150,000 clones; over 65% were counted once. Jointly, the top ten make up around 4% of the sample.

This sequence was found in a man aged 18 to 30 in good health and CMV-seropositive. The chain couples TRBV18 to TRBJ2-1, with 7 bases aligning to TRBD2. The sequencing sample was made of PBMCs. The CDR3: CASSPPRGAGVTEQFF. DNA sequence: TGTGCCAGCTCACCACCCCGAGGGGCGGGAGTCACTGAGCAGTTCTTC.